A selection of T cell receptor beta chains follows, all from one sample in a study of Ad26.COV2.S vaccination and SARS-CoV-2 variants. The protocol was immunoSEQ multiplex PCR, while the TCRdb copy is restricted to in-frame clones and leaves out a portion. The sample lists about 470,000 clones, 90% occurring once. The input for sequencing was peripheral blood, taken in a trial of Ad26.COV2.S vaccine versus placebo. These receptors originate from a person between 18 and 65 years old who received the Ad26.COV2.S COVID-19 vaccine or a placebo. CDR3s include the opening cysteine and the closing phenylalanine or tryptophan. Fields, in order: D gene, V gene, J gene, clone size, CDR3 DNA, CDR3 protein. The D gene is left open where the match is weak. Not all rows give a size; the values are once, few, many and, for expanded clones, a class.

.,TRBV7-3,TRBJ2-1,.,TGTGCCAGCAGCTTAAAGGGGGGCAATGAGCAGTTCTTC,CASSLKGGNEQFF
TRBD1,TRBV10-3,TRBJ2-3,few,TGTGCCATCAGTGAGGGACAGGGGGCCACAGATACGCAGTATTTT,CAISEGQGATDTQYF
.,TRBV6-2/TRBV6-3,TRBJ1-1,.,TGTGCCAGCAGCTTCCCCGGGGGGGTGAACACTGAAGCTTTCTTT,CASSFPGGVNTEAFF
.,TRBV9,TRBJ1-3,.,TGTGCCAGCAGCGGAGACAGCCACTCTGGAAACACCATATATTTT,CASSGDSHSGNTIYF
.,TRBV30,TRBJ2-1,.,TGTGCCTGGAAAACGGGTGCCCGAAGCTCCTACAATGAGCAGTTCTTC,CAWKTGARSSYNEQFF
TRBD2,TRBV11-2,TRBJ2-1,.,TGTGCCAGCAGCTTAAGACTAGCGGGGAGTTACAATGAGCAGTTCTTC,CASSLRLAGSYNEQFF
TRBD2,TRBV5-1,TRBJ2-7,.,TGCGCCAGCAGCTTGGCCGGGACTAGCTACGAGCAGTACTTC,CASSLAGTSYEQYF
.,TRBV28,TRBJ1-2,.,TGTGCCAGCAGTAAACAGGGCTACACCTTC,CASSKQGYTF
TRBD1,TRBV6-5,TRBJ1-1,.,TGTGCCAGCAGTTACGACAGGGGGAACACTGAAGCTTTCTTT,CASSYDRGNTEAFF
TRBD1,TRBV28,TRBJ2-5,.,TGTGCCAGCAGTAGGGACAGGGCCCCAGTGGAGACCCAGTACTTC,CASSRDRAPVETQYF
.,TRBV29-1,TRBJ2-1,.,TGCAGCGTTGGAGGAGGATACAATGAGCAGTTCTTC,CSVGGGYNEQFF
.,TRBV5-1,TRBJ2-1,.,TGCGCCAGCAGCTTGGACTGGACAGCGGGAAATGAGCAGTTCTTC,CASSLDWTAGNEQFF
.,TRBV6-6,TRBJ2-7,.,TGTGCCAGCAGTTTCACGGGGCCGGGGGACGAGCAGTACTTC,CASSFTGPGDEQYF
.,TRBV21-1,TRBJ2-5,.,TGTGCCAGCAGCAATTCAACAGGGCCAGGAGAGACCCAGTACTTC,CASSNSTGPGETQYF
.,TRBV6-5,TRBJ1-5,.,TGTGCCAGCAGTTCTAATAGGGGGGGCAATCAGCCCCAGCATTTT,CASSSNRGGNQPQHF
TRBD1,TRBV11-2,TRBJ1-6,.,TGTGCCAGCAGCCGAATTACTCCAGGGGGGAGCTCCTATAATTCACCCCTCCACTTT,CASSRITPGGSSYNSPLHF
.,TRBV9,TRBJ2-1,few,TGTGCCAGCAGCGCTGGGCCGGAAGGGGAACAGTTCTTC,CASSAGPEGEQFF
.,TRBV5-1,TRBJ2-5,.,TGCGCCAGCAGTCCCGTGGGCAGGTACCAAGAGACCCAGTACTTC,CASSPVGRYQETQYF
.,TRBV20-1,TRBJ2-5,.,TGCAGTGCACAAGAAGAGACCCAGTACTTC,CSAQEETQYF
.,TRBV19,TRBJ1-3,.,TGTGCCAGTACCCCGGGGGGGTTTGGAAACACCATATATTTT,CASTPGGFGNTIYF
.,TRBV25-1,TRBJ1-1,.,TGTGCCAGCAGTCCCAGTACTCCATATGAAGAAGCTTTCTTT,CASSPSTPYEEAFF
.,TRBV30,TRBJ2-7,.,TGTGCCTGGAGGCAGTCAGACTACGAGCAGTACTTC,CAWRQSDYEQYF
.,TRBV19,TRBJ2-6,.,TGTGCCAGTAGTACGAGGGGGACCAGCTCTGGGGCCAACGTCCTGACTTTC,CASSTRGTSSGANVLTF
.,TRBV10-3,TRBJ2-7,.,TGTGCCATCAGTGCGGGGGGCCCCCCCTACGAGCAGTACTTC,CAISAGGPPYEQYF
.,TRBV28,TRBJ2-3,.,TGTGCCAGCAGTTGGCCGGGTAGCACAGATACGCAGTATTTT,CASSWPGSTDTQYF
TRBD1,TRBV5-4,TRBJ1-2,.,TGTGCCAGCAGCCTTGGACAGGCGCGTGGCTACACCTTC,CASSLGQARGYTF
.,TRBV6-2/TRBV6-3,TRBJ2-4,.,TGTGCCAGCAGTGCAGACGGTCTAGCCAAAAACATTCAGTACTTC,CASSADGLAKNIQYF
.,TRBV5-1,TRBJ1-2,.,TGCGCCAGCAGCTTGAGTCAGGACAGTATGTACGGCTACACCTTC,CASSLSQDSMYGYTF
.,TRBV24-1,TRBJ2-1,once,TGTGCCACCAGTGATTTGCAATCGTCGGTGACGGGAGACTCCTACAATGAGCAGTTCTTC,CATSDLQSSVTGDSYNEQFF
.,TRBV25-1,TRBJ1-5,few,TGTGCCAGCAGTGAAAACCTAGGAGGAAATCAGCCCCAGCATTTT,CASSENLGGNQPQHF
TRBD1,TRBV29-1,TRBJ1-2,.,TGCAGCGTCGACAGGGAGGGTGGCTACACCTTC,CSVDREGGYTF
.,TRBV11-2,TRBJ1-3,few,TGTGCCAGCAGCACCCAGGCTGTTCTCTCTGGAAACACCATATATTTT,CASSTQAVLSGNTIYF
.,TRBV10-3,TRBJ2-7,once,TGTGCCATCAGTGCTAGGGCCTCCTACGAGCAGTACTTC,CAISARASYEQYF
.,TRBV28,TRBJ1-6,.,TGTGCCAGCAGTTTAAAAGGGAGAGGTTCACCCCTCCACTTT,CASSLKGRGSPLHF
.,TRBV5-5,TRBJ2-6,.,TGTGCCAGCAGCCCGATACAGGGACCTGGGGCCAACGTCCTGACTTTC,CASSPIQGPGANVLTF
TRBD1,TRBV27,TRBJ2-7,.,TGTGCCAGCAGGAGCACAGGGGGACTCAGGTACGAGCAGTACTTC,CASRSTGGLRYEQYF
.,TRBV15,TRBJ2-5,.,TGTGCCACCAGCAGAGTCACACAAGAGACCCAGTACTTC,CATSRVTQETQYF
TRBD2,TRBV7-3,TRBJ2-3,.,TGTGCCAGCAGCCCCAATAGGATGGCGGGGGTCACAGATACGCAGTATTTT,CASSPNRMAGVTDTQYF
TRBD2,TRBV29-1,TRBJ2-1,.,TGCAGCGTTCCCGGGACTAGATCCCTCAATGAGCAGTTCTTC,CSVPGTRSLNEQFF
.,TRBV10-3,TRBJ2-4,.,TGTGCCACCCAAGCAGGTCTAGACAACATTCAGTACTTC,CATQAGLDNIQYF
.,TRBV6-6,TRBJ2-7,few,TGTGCCAGCATGGGGCAGGGGTCCTACGAGCAGTACTTC,CASMGQGSYEQYF
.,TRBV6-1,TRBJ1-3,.,TGTGCCAGCAGTGTAATTATAGGGGCTCGGCATTTAGTATACACCATATATTTT,CASSVIIGARHLVYTIYF
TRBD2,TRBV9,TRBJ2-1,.,TGTGCCAGCAGCGTAGCATCCAGCGGGGGCTACAATGAGCAGTTCTTC,CASSVASSGGYNEQFF
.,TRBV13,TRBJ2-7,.,TGTGCCAGCTCGCCCAGAGTTGCCTACGAGCAGTACTTC,CASSPRVAYEQYF
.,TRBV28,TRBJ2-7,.,TGTGCCAGCAGTATGGACGGGAGTTCCTACGAGCAGTACTTC,CASSMDGSSYEQYF
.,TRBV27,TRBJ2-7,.,TGTGCCAGCAGTCTACAGGGACCCGGGTACGAGCAGTACTTC,CASSLQGPGYEQYF
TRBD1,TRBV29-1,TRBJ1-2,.,TGCAGCGTTATGACAGGGGGTGGCTACACCTTC,CSVMTGGGYTF
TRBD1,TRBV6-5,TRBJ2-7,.,TGTGCCAGCAGCACCGGGACAGGGGGCTACGAGCAGTACTTC,CASSTGTGGYEQYF
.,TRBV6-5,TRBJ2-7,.,TGTGCCAGCAGCCGGAGTCTTTACGAGCAGTACTTC,CASSRSLYEQYF
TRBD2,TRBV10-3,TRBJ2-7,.,TGTGCCATCAGTGAGTCCCCCACTAGCGGGATCGTTGAGAACTCCTACGAGCAGTACTTC,CAISESPTSGIVENSYEQYF
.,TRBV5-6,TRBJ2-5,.,TGTGCCAGCAGCCCCGAGCCTCGCGCTCGGACCCAGTACTTC,CASSPEPRARTQYF
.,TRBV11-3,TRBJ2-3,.,TGTGCCAGCAGCTTAGGCGGGAGCACAGATACGCAGTATTTT,CASSLGGSTDTQYF